These T cell receptor beta chains were read from a single sample in a study of blood T cell repertoires in COVID-19. Using immunoSEQ multiplex PCR, the repertoire was profiled, and TCRdb retains in-frame clones only, with some absent. The repertoire includes over 150,000 clones, about 89% of them detected once, and about 0.55% sits in the top ten. Source material: peripheral blood. The source of these receptors is a middle-aged man with acute or convalescent COVID-19. CDR3s include the opening cysteine and the closing phenylalanine or tryptophan. Each record gives: V gene, J gene, D gene, clone size, CDR3 DNA, CDR3 protein. A D gene is named only where the DNA matches it firmly. Expanded clones are given a class, and other clones once, few, many or no size at all.

V gene: TRBV12-3/TRBV12-4; J gene: TRBJ2-3; D gene: TRBD2; clone size: .; CDR3 DNA: TGTGCCAGCAGTGGGGAGGGAGATACGCAGTATTTT; CDR3 protein: CASSGEGDTQYF
V gene: TRBV27; J gene: TRBJ2-3; D gene: .; clone size: .; CDR3 DNA: TGTGCCAGCAGTCTCGGACTATCCACAGATACGCAGTATTTT; CDR3 protein: CASSLGLSTDTQYF
V gene: TRBV18; J gene: TRBJ1-1; D gene: .; clone size: .; CDR3 DNA: TGTGCCAGCTCACCGGGTCTGGGGGGGAACACTGAAGCTTTCTTT; CDR3 protein: CASSPGLGGNTEAFF
V gene: TRBV11-2; J gene: TRBJ1-5; D gene: .; clone size: .; CDR3 DNA: TGTGCCAGCAGCTTAGGGTTCCGGGAGGGCAATCAGCCCCAGCATTTT; CDR3 protein: CASSLGFREGNQPQHF
V gene: TRBV18; J gene: TRBJ1-4; D gene: .; clone size: .; CDR3 DNA: TGTGCCAGCTCACCCCGAATTGTAGAAGATGAAAAACTGTTTTTT; CDR3 protein: CASSPRIVEDEKLFF
V gene: TRBV19; J gene: TRBJ1-4; D gene: TRBD1; clone size: .; CDR3 DNA: TGTGCCAGTAGCAACAGGGGTGGTGATGAAAAACTGTTTTTT; CDR3 protein: CASSNRGGDEKLFF
V gene: TRBV19; J gene: TRBJ1-6; D gene: .; clone size: .; CDR3 DNA: TGTGCCAGTAGTCGCGGGAGCTCCTATAATTCACCCCTCCACTTT; CDR3 protein: CASSRGSSYNSPLHF
V gene: TRBV9; J gene: TRBJ2-3; D gene: .; clone size: .; CDR3 DNA: TGTGCCAGCAGCGTACGGCAGGCTAGCACAGATACGCAGTATTTT; CDR3 protein: CASSVRQASTDTQYF
V gene: TRBV9; J gene: TRBJ1-1; D gene: .; clone size: once; CDR3 DNA: TGTGCCAGCAGCGTAGGGCCCGACACTGAAGCTTTCTTT; CDR3 protein: CASSVGPDTEAFF
V gene: TRBV18; J gene: TRBJ1-5; D gene: .; clone size: .; CDR3 DNA: TGTGCCAGCTCCCCAGGGAGCCGTAGCAATCAGCCCCAGCATTTT; CDR3 protein: CASSPGSRSNQPQHF
V gene: TRBV27; J gene: TRBJ2-7; D gene: TRBD2; clone size: once; CDR3 DNA: TGTGCCAGCAGTCCTAGCGGGAGAAACTCCTACGAGCAGTACTTC; CDR3 protein: CASSPSGRNSYEQYF
V gene: TRBV19; J gene: TRBJ1-2; D gene: .; clone size: .; CDR3 DNA: TGTGCCAGTACAACAGGGCCGAGGTCTTTCGCCTATGGCTACACCTTC; CDR3 protein: CASTTGPRSFAYGYTF
V gene: TRBV18; J gene: TRBJ2-5; D gene: .; clone size: .; CDR3 DNA: TGTGCCAGCTCTTGGCGGGACGCAGAGACCCAGTACTTC; CDR3 protein: CASSWRDAETQYF
V gene: TRBV9; J gene: TRBJ1-3; D gene: .; clone size: few; CDR3 DNA: TGTGCCAGCAGCGTAGCTAGCTCTGGAAACACCATATATTTT; CDR3 protein: CASSVASSGNTIYF
V gene: TRBV11-2; J gene: TRBJ2-1; D gene: .; clone size: .; CDR3 DNA: TGTGCCAGCAGCGTACGGGGAGTCTTCAATGAGCAGTTCTTC; CDR3 protein: CASSVRGVFNEQFF
V gene: TRBV19; J gene: TRBJ2-5; D gene: .; clone size: .; CDR3 DNA: TGTGCCAGTAGTCCCGGAGGAGTTATACAAGAGACCCAGTACTTC; CDR3 protein: CASSPGGVIQETQYF
V gene: TRBV11-2; J gene: TRBJ2-1; D gene: TRBD2; clone size: .; CDR3 DNA: TGTGCCAGCAGCTTAGGACTAGCGGGGACTAATGAGCAGTTCTTC; CDR3 protein: CASSLGLAGTNEQFF
V gene: TRBV6-5; J gene: TRBJ1-2; D gene: TRBD1; clone size: .; CDR3 DNA: TGTGCCAGCAGGAGACAGGGTGAGAAAAGCTACACCTTC; CDR3 protein: CASRRQGEKSYTF
V gene: TRBV10-3; J gene: TRBJ1-1; D gene: TRBD1; clone size: .; CDR3 DNA: TGTGCCATACAGGGGCGGTTGAACACTGAAGCTTTCTTT; CDR3 protein: CAIQGRLNTEAFF
V gene: TRBV4-2; J gene: TRBJ2-4; D gene: TRBD2; clone size: once; CDR3 DNA: TGTGCCAGCAGCCAAGATCCGGCTGCGGGGGGAAGAAACATTCAGTACTTC; CDR3 protein: CASSQDPAAGGRNIQYF
V gene: TRBV18; J gene: TRBJ1-4; D gene: .; clone size: .; CDR3 DNA: TGTGCCAGCTCACCACAAGGAGCTAATGAAAAACTGTTTTTT; CDR3 protein: CASSPQGANEKLFF
V gene: TRBV29-1; J gene: TRBJ1-1; D gene: .; clone size: .; CDR3 DNA: TGCAGCGTGGGGGCAGGGATGACTGAAGCTTTCTTT; CDR3 protein: CSVGAGMTEAFF
V gene: TRBV2; J gene: TRBJ1-2; D gene: TRBD1; clone size: .; CDR3 DNA: TGTGCCAGCAGTGGGGGGACAGGAGGCTATGGCTACACCTTC; CDR3 protein: CASSGGTGGYGYTF
V gene: TRBV15; J gene: TRBJ1-4; D gene: .; clone size: .; CDR3 DNA: TGTGCCACCAGCAGAGGTGGGGGCGCGAGGGAAAAACTGTTTTTT; CDR3 protein: CATSRGGGAREKLFF
V gene: TRBV4-2; J gene: TRBJ1-5; D gene: .; clone size: .; CDR3 DNA: TGTGCCAGCAGCCAAGAGCGGGGCCAGGGTCAGCCCCAGCATTTT; CDR3 protein: CASSQERGQGQPQHF
V gene: TRBV6-2/TRBV6-3; J gene: TRBJ2-1; D gene: TRBD1; clone size: .; CDR3 DNA: TGTGCCAGCAGCTGGGACAGCTACAATGAGCAGTTCTTC; CDR3 protein: CASSWDSYNEQFF
V gene: TRBV18; J gene: TRBJ2-3; D gene: TRBD2; clone size: .; CDR3 DNA: TGTGCCAGCTCACCGTCGGCGGGAGTAAGGACAGATACGCAGTATTTT; CDR3 protein: CASSPSAGVRTDTQYF
V gene: TRBV24-1; J gene: TRBJ1-4; D gene: TRBD1; clone size: .; CDR3 DNA: TGTGCCACCGCGGACAGGGGAGATGAAAAACTGTTTTTT; CDR3 protein: CATADRGDEKLFF
V gene: TRBV6-5; J gene: TRBJ1-5; D gene: TRBD1; clone size: .; CDR3 DNA: TGTGCCAGCAGTTACTCGGACAGGCTCTCGCCCCAGCATTTT; CDR3 protein: CASSYSDRLSPQHF